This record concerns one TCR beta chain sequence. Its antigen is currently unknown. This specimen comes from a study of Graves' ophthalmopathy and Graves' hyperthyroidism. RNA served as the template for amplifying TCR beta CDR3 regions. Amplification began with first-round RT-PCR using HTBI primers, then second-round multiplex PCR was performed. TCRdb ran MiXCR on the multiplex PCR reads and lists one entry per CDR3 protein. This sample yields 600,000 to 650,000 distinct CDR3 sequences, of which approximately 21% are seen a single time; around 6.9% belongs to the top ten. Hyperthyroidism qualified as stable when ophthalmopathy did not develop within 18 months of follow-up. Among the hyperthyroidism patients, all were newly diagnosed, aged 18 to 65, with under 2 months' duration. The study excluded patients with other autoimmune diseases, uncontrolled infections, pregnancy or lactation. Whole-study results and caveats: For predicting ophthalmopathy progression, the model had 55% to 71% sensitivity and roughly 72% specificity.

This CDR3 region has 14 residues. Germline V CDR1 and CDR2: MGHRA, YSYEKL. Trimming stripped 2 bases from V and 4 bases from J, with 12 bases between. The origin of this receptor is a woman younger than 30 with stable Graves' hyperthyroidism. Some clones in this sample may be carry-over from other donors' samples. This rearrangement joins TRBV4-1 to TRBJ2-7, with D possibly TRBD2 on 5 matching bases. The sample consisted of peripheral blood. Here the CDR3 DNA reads TGCGCCAGCAGCCAAAGCCGGGGTTTTTACGAGCAGTACTTC. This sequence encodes CASSQSRGFYEQYF.